This is a list of T cell receptor beta chains from one sample in a study of blood T cell repertoires in COVID-19. Profiled with immunoSEQ multiplex PCR; TCRdb holds only in-frame clones, not every one. The table shows over 150,000 clones, with about 90% occurring only once. The source material was PBMCs or T cells enriched from blood (not recorded which). All receptors derive from a woman aged 45-60 years who had recovered from COVID-19. CDR3s include the opening cysteine and the closing phenylalanine or tryptophan. Fields, in order: clone size, D gene, J gene, V gene, CDR3 DNA, CDR3 protein. The D gene is left open where the match is weak. The listing skips clone size in some rows; elsewhere it reads once, few, many or a size class.

clone_size: once; d_call: TRBD2; j_call: TRBJ2-1; v_call: TRBV11-2; cdr3_nt: TGTGCCAGCAGCTGGACTAGCGGGAGCCTGAATGAGCAGTTCTTC; cdr3_aa: CASSWTSGSLNEQFF
clone_size: NA; d_call: NA; j_call: TRBJ2-7; v_call: TRBV9; cdr3_nt: TGTGCCAGCAGCGTAGACCCCGACCAGCAAGCGTCCGGGCAGTACTTC; cdr3_aa: CASSVDPDQQASGQYF
clone_size: once; d_call: NA; j_call: TRBJ1-1; v_call: TRBV29-1; cdr3_nt: TGCAGCGTTGAGGGGGCAGGGTCTTACACTGAAGCTTTCTTT; cdr3_aa: CSVEGAGSYTEAFF
clone_size: NA; d_call: NA; j_call: TRBJ2-3; v_call: TRBV5-6; cdr3_nt: TGTGCCAGCAGCTTGGGGGCTTTAGCGGCTCAGGCAACAGATACGCAGTATTTT; cdr3_aa: CASSLGALAAQATDTQYF
clone_size: NA; d_call: TRBD1; j_call: TRBJ1-5; v_call: TRBV27; cdr3_nt: TGTGCCAGCAGTCCCGGGACAGGGGTCGGCAATCAGCCCCAGCATTTT; cdr3_aa: CASSPGTGVGNQPQHF
clone_size: NA; d_call: NA; j_call: TRBJ2-7; v_call: TRBV7-2; cdr3_nt: TGTGCCAGCAGCTTAGCGCCCCAGGGGGGAACCTACGAGCAGTACTTC; cdr3_aa: CASSLAPQGGTYEQYF
clone_size: NA; d_call: TRBD1; j_call: TRBJ2-7; v_call: TRBV6-5; cdr3_nt: TGTGCCAGCAGGGTAGCGACAGGGGGCATCGAGCAGTACTTC; cdr3_aa: CASRVATGGIEQYF
clone_size: NA; d_call: TRBD1; j_call: TRBJ2-2; v_call: TRBV27; cdr3_nt: TGTGCCAGCAGCCCCGGGACAGCCTCGTTGACCGGGGAGCTGTTTTTT; cdr3_aa: CASSPGTASLTGELFF
clone_size: NA; d_call: TRBD1; j_call: TRBJ2-7; v_call: TRBV7-2; cdr3_nt: TGTGCCAGCAGCTTAGGACAGGGGAGGACCTACGAGCAGTACTTC; cdr3_aa: CASSLGQGRTYEQYF
clone_size: NA; d_call: NA; j_call: TRBJ1-5; v_call: TRBV5-1; cdr3_nt: TGCGCCAGCAGTGAGGGTGATAGCAATCAGCCCCAGCATTTT; cdr3_aa: CASSEGDSNQPQHF
clone_size: NA; d_call: TRBD2; j_call: TRBJ2-3; v_call: TRBV27; cdr3_nt: TGTGCCAGCAGTTCCAAGACTAGCGGGAGGGCCTCAGATACGCAGTATTTT; cdr3_aa: CASSSKTSGRASDTQYF
clone_size: NA; d_call: TRBD2; j_call: TRBJ2-1; v_call: TRBV9; cdr3_nt: TGTGCCAGCAGCGTAGTAGCGGGAGGAAACAATGAGCAGTTCTTC; cdr3_aa: CASSVVAGGNNEQFF
clone_size: NA; d_call: TRBD2; j_call: TRBJ2-7; v_call: TRBV6-5; cdr3_nt: TGTGCCAGCGGTACTAGCGGGTCATCCTACGAGCAGTACTTC; cdr3_aa: CASGTSGSSYEQYF
clone_size: NA; d_call: TRBD1; j_call: TRBJ1-3; v_call: TRBV11-2; cdr3_nt: TGTGCCAGCAGCTTAGCAGGGGGTTATTACTACTCTGGAAACACCATATATTTT; cdr3_aa: CASSLAGGYYYSGNTIYF
clone_size: once; d_call: TRBD1; j_call: TRBJ1-1; v_call: TRBV28; cdr3_nt: TGTGCCAGCAGGGGGACAGGGGAAAAGAACACTGAAGCTTTCTTT; cdr3_aa: CASRGTGEKNTEAFF
clone_size: NA; d_call: NA; j_call: TRBJ2-6; v_call: TRBV7-3; cdr3_nt: TGTGCCAGCTCCACACCTGGGGCCAACGTCCTGACTTTC; cdr3_aa: CASSTPGANVLTF
clone_size: once; d_call: TRBD1; j_call: TRBJ2-1; v_call: TRBV5-1; cdr3_nt: TGCGCCAGCAGCCCGGGGGACAGGGACTACAATGAGCAGTTCTTC; cdr3_aa: CASSPGDRDYNEQFF
clone_size: NA; d_call: NA; j_call: TRBJ1-6; v_call: TRBV10-3; cdr3_nt: TGTGCCATCAGTCCCGCGGATAATTCACCCCTCCACTTT; cdr3_aa: CAISPADNSPLHF
clone_size: NA; d_call: NA; j_call: TRBJ1-2; v_call: TRBV12-3/TRBV12-4; cdr3_nt: TGTGCCAGCTGGGCAGGGCACAACTATGGCTACACCTTC; cdr3_aa: CASWAGHNYGYTF
clone_size: NA; d_call: NA; j_call: TRBJ1-4; v_call: TRBV5-1; cdr3_nt: TGCGCCAGCAGCTCCCAGGGGTCAACTAATGAAAAACTGTTTTTT; cdr3_aa: CASSSQGSTNEKLFF
clone_size: NA; d_call: TRBD2; j_call: TRBJ2-3; v_call: TRBV7-8; cdr3_nt: TGTGCCAGCAGCGACTCTAGCGGTTTGACAGATACGCAGTATTTT; cdr3_aa: CASSDSSGLTDTQYF
clone_size: NA; d_call: NA; j_call: TRBJ1-4; v_call: TRBV9; cdr3_nt: TGTGCCAGCAGCGCGGAGGGCAGGGCCTTAGAAAAACTGTTTTTT; cdr3_aa: CASSAEGRALEKLFF
clone_size: NA; d_call: NA; j_call: TRBJ2-1; v_call: TRBV28; cdr3_nt: TGTGCCAGCAGTTTAGCGCAGTCCGGGGAGCAGTTCTTC; cdr3_aa: CASSLAQSGEQFF
clone_size: NA; d_call: NA; j_call: TRBJ1-1; v_call: TRBV5-1; cdr3_nt: TGCGCCAGCAGCTTGGCCCAGGGAACCCCGAACACTGAAGCTTTCTTT; cdr3_aa: CASSLAQGTPNTEAFF
clone_size: NA; d_call: NA; j_call: TRBJ1-5; v_call: TRBV5-1; cdr3_nt: TGCGCCAGCAGCTTGGTTCAACAGGACGGCAATCAGCCCCAGCATTTT; cdr3_aa: CASSLVQQDGNQPQHF
clone_size: once; d_call: NA; j_call: TRBJ2-3; v_call: TRBV9; cdr3_nt: TGTGCCAGCAGCGTAGCTCAGAGGCCAGATACGCAGTATTTT; cdr3_aa: CASSVAQRPDTQYF
clone_size: NA; d_call: NA; j_call: TRBJ2-3; v_call: TRBV7-3; cdr3_nt: TGTGCCAGCAGCTTAAAGGGACTCCCCACAGATACGCAGTATTTT; cdr3_aa: CASSLKGLPTDTQYF
clone_size: NA; d_call: NA; j_call: TRBJ2-2; v_call: TRBV19; cdr3_nt: TGTGCCAGTAGTACAGGGGCTGGGGGCACCGGGGAGCTGTTTTTT; cdr3_aa: CASSTGAGGTGELFF
clone_size: NA; d_call: TRBD2; j_call: TRBJ2-3; v_call: TRBV19; cdr3_nt: TGTGCCAGCAGAACTAGCGGCACAGATACGCAGTATTTT; cdr3_aa: CASRTSGTDTQYF
clone_size: NA; d_call: TRBD2; j_call: TRBJ2-1; v_call: TRBV7-2; cdr3_nt: TGTGCCAGCAGCTTAGATTGGACTAGAACCTACAATGAGCAGTTCTTC; cdr3_aa: CASSLDWTRTYNEQFF
clone_size: NA; d_call: NA; j_call: TRBJ2-7; v_call: TRBV7-2; cdr3_nt: TGTGCCAGCAGCTTAGACCCGGGGAACTACGAGCAGTACTTC; cdr3_aa: CASSLDPGNYEQYF
clone_size: NA; d_call: NA; j_call: TRBJ2-5; v_call: TRBV5-1; cdr3_nt: TGCGCCAGCAGACAAGCAGGGTCCACCCAAGAGACCCAGTACTTC; cdr3_aa: CASRQAGSTQETQYF
clone_size: NA; d_call: TRBD2; j_call: TRBJ2-3; v_call: TRBV7-6; cdr3_nt: TGTGCCAGCAGCTTAGACCCCCCACTAGCGGGAGGCACAGATACGCAGTATTTT; cdr3_aa: CASSLDPPLAGGTDTQYF
clone_size: NA; d_call: NA; j_call: TRBJ1-5; v_call: TRBV19; cdr3_nt: TGTGCCAGTAGTCTGGACAGCTTTAATCAGCCCCAGCATTTT; cdr3_aa: CASSLDSFNQPQHF
clone_size: NA; d_call: TRBD1; j_call: TRBJ2-7; v_call: TRBV7-8; cdr3_nt: TGTGCCAGCAGCTCACCAACCGGGACAGGGGTCCACGAGCAGTACTTC; cdr3_aa: CASSSPTGTGVHEQYF
clone_size: NA; d_call: TRBD1; j_call: TRBJ1-2; v_call: TRBV7-9; cdr3_nt: TGTGCCAGCACCCTAATGGGACAGGGGGCTCTAGGAGGCTACACCTTC; cdr3_aa: CASTLMGQGALGGYTF
clone_size: NA; d_call: NA; j_call: TRBJ2-1; v_call: TRBV11-3; cdr3_nt: TGTGCCAGCAGCTTAGGCGGCCTCGGGGACAATGAGCAGTTCTTC; cdr3_aa: CASSLGGLGDNEQFF
clone_size: NA; d_call: NA; j_call: TRBJ2-7; v_call: TRBV6-6; cdr3_nt: TGTGCCAGCAGTCTTTCGGGAGTGCAGTACTTC; cdr3_aa: CASSLSGVQYF
clone_size: NA; d_call: NA; j_call: TRBJ1-1; v_call: TRBV12-3/TRBV12-4; cdr3_nt: TGTGCCAGCAGTTTAGAGTTAGGGGTTGAAGCTTTCTTT; cdr3_aa: CASSLELGVEAFF
clone_size: NA; d_call: NA; j_call: TRBJ2-3; v_call: TRBV6-5; cdr3_nt: TGTGCCAGCAGTTACTCGTGGGGCGGTAGCACAGATACGCAGTATTTT; cdr3_aa: CASSYSWGGSTDTQYF
clone_size: NA; d_call: NA; j_call: TRBJ2-7; v_call: TRBV11-1; cdr3_nt: TGTGCCAGCAGCTTTGACCCGCGGGACGAGCAGTACTTC; cdr3_aa: CASSFDPRDEQYF
clone_size: once; d_call: NA; j_call: TRBJ2-1; v_call: TRBV7-9; cdr3_nt: TGTGCCAGCAGCGCCGGGACAATAAACACCAATGAGCAGTTCTTC; cdr3_aa: CASSAGTINTNEQFF
clone_size: NA; d_call: NA; j_call: TRBJ2-1; v_call: TRBV24-1; cdr3_nt: TGTGCCACCAGTGATTTGACTAGCCTCGAGCAGTTCTTC; cdr3_aa: CATSDLTSLEQFF
clone_size: NA; d_call: TRBD2; j_call: TRBJ2-1; v_call: TRBV6-5; cdr3_nt: TGTGCCAGCAGTTCCCCTGCGACTAGCATCTACAATGAGCAGTTCTTC; cdr3_aa: CASSSPATSIYNEQFF
clone_size: NA; d_call: TRBD1; j_call: TRBJ2-7; v_call: TRBV28; cdr3_nt: TGTGCCAGCAGGGACAGGGGGAGAGGGCACGAGCAGTACTTC; cdr3_aa: CASRDRGRGHEQYF
clone_size: NA; d_call: TRBD1; j_call: TRBJ2-7; v_call: TRBV10-3; cdr3_nt: TGTGCCATCAGCGGACAGGGTTCCTACGAGCAGTACTTC; cdr3_aa: CAISGQGSYEQYF
clone_size: once; d_call: NA; j_call: TRBJ1-4; v_call: TRBV24-1; cdr3_nt: TGTGCCACCACTTGGGGAGGAACTAATGAAAAACTGTTTTTT; cdr3_aa: CATTWGGTNEKLFF
clone_size: NA; d_call: TRBD1; j_call: TRBJ1-4; v_call: TRBV14; cdr3_nt: TGTGCCAGCAGCTCCCGGGACAGGGGGCGAAAACTGTTTTTT; cdr3_aa: CASSSRDRGRKLFF
clone_size: NA; d_call: NA; j_call: TRBJ2-7; v_call: TRBV6-5; cdr3_nt: TGTGCCAGCAGTTACTCGAGACAGGACCTTCAGAACTTC; cdr3_aa: CASSYSRQDLQNF
clone_size: few; d_call: NA; j_call: TRBJ2-7; v_call: TRBV5-8; cdr3_nt: TGTGCCAGCAGCTTTCAGTACGAGCAGTACTTC; cdr3_aa: CASSFQYEQYF